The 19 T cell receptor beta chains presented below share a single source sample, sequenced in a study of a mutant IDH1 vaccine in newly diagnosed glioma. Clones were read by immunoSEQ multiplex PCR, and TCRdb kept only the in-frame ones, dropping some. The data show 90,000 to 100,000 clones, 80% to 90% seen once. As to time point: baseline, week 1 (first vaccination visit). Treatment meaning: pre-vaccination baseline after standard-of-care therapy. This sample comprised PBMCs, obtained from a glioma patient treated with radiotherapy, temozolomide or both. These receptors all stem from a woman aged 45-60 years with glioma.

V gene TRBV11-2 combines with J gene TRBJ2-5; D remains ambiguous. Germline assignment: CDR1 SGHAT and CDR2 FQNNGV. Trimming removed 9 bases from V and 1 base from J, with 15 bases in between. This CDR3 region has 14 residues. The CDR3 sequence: CASNSPKTQETQYF. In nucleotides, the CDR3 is TGTGCCAGTAACTCCCCCAAGACCCAAGAGACCCAGTACTTC.

This CDR3 reads CASSGTAGPTLEQFF. CDR3 DNA sequence: TGCGCCAGCAGTGGTACGGCGGGACCTACCTTAGAGCAGTTCTTC. The chain recombines TRBV5-1 with TRBJ2-1; perhaps TRBD2 as D (6 bases). V lost 5 bases and J 10 bases, leaving 22 bases between the germline ends. Germline V gene sequence: CDR1 SGHRS, CDR2 YFSETQ. This CDR3 has 15 amino acids.

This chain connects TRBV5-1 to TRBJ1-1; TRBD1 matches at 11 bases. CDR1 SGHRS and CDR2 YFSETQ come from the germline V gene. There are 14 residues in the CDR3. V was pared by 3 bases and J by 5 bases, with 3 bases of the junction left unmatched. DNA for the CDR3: TGCGCCAGCAGCTGGACAGGGGGCGCGACTGAAGCTTTCTTT. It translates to CASSWTGGATEAFF.

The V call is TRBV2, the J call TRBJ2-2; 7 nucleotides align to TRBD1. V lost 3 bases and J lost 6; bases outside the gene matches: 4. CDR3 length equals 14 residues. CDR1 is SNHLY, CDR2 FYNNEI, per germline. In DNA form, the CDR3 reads TGTGCCAGCAGTGACGACAGGGCGGCCGGGGAGCTGTTTTTT. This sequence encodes CASSDDRAAGELFF. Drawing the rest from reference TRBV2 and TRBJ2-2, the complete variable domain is EPEVTQTPSHQVTQMGQEVILRCVPISNHLYFYWYRQILGQKVEFLVSFYNNEISEKSEIFDDQFSVERPDGSNFTLKIRSTKLEDSAMYFCASSDDRAAGELFFGEGSRLTVL.

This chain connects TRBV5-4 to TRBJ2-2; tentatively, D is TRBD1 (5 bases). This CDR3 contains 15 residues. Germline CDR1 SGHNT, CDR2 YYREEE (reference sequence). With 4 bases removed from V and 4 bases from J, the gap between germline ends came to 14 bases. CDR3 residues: CASSPDTGTTGELFF. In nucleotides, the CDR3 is TGTGCCAGCAGCCCTGACACAGGCACCACCGGGGAGCTGTTTTTT.

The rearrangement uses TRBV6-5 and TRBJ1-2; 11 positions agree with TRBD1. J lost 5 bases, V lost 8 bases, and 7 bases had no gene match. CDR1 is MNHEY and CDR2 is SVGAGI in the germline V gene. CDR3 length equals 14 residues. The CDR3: CASGRTGGRYGYTF. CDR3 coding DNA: TGTGCCAGCGGGCGGACAGGGGGCCGTTATGGCTACACCTTC.

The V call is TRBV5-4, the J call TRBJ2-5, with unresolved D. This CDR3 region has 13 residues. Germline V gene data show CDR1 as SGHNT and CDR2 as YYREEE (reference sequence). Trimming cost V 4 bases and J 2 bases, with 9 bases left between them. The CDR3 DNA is TGTGCCAGCAGCACCGGGCTACAAGAGACCCAGTACTTC. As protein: CASSTGLQETQYF.

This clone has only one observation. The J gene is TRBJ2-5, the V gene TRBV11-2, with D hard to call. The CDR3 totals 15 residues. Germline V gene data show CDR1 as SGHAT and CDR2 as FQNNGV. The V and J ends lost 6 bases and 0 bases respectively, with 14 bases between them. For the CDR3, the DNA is TGTGCCAGCAGTTCGACTTTTTCGTACCAAGAGACCCAGTACTTC. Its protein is CASSSTFSYQETQYF.

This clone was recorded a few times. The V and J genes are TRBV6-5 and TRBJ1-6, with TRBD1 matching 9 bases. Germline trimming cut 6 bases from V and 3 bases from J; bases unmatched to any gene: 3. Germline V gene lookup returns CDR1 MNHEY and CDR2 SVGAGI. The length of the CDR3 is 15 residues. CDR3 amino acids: CASRRQGDYNSPLHF. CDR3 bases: TGTGCCAGCAGGCGACAGGGGGACTATAATTCACCCCTCCACTTT.

CDR3 protein: CSVEPGQGAYEQYF. The CDR3 DNA reads as TGCAGCGTTGAACCCGGACAGGGGGCATACGAGCAGTACTTC. V is TRBV29-1 and J is TRBJ2-5; 11 bases agree with TRBD1. The J call may be faulty, since TRBJ2-7 better matches the DNA end. Germline values: CDR1 SQVTM, CDR2 ANQGSEA. The CDR3 is 14 amino acids.

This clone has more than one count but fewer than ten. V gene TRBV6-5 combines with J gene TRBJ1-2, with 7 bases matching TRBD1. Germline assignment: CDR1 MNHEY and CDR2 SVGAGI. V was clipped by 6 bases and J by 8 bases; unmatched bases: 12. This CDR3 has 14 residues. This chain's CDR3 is CASSRTGGASGYTF. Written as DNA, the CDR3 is TGTGCCAGCAGCCGGACAGGAGGGGCGTCCGGCTACACCTTC.

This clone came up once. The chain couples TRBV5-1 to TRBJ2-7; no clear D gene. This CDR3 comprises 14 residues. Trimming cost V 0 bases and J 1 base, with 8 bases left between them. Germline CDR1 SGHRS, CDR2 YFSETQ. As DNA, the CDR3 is TGCGCCAGCAGCTTGGAACGGGCGTCCTACGAGCAGTACTTC. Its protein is CASSLERASYEQYF.

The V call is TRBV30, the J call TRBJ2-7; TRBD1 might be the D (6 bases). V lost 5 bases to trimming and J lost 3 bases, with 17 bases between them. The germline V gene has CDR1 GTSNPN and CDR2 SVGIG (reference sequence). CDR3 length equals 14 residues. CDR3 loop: CAWDARTEGYEQYF. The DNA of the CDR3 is TGTGCCTGGGACGCTCGGACAGAAGGCTACGAGCAGTACTTC.

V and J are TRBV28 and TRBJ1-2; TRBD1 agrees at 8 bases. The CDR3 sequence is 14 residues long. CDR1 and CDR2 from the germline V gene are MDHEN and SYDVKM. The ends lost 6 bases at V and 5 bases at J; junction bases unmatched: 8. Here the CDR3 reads CASSLGQGTYGYTF. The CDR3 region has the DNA TGTGCCAGCAGCCTTGGACAGGGAACATATGGCTACACCTTC.

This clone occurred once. CDR3 residues: CASSVGTSGTYEQYF. DNA for the CDR3: TGTGCCAGCAGCGTAGGGACTAGCGGAACCTACGAGCAGTACTTC. The rearrangement links TRBV9 to TRBJ2-7; 10 nucleotides align to TRBD2. Germline CDR1 and CDR2: SGDLS and YYNGEE. The V and J ends lost 0 bases and 2 bases, in that order; junction bases with no gene match: 2. This CDR3 comprises 15 residues. The entire variable domain, with the rest obtained from reference TRBV9 and TRBJ2-7, is as follows: DSGVTQTPKHLITATGQRVTLRCSPRSGDLSVYWYQQSLDQGLQFLIQYYNGEERAKGNILERFSAQQFPDLHSELNLSSLELGDSALYFCASSVGTSGTYEQYFGPGTRLTVT.

CDR3: CASIRFPNTEAFF. The CDR3 nucleotides read TGTGCCAGCATCAGGTTTCCGAACACTGAAGCTTTCTTT. The V gene is TRBV6-6, the J gene TRBJ1-1, with D unresolved. V lost 7 bases to trimming and J lost 1 base, with 10 bases between them. The CDR3 extends over 13 amino acids. Germline CDR1 is MNHNY and CDR2 is SVGAGI (reference sequence).

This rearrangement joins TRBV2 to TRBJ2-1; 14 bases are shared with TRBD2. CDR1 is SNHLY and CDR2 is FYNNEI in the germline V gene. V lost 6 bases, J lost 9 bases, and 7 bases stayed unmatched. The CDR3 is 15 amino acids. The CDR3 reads CASREGLAGAFEQFF. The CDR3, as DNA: TGTGCCAGCAGAGAGGGACTAGCGGGAGCCTTTGAGCAGTTCTTC. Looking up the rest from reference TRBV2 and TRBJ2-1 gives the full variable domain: EPEVTQTPSHQVTQMGQEVILRCVPISNHLYFYWYRQILGQKVEFLVSFYNNEISEKSEIFDDQFSVERPDGSNFTLKIRSTKLEDSAMYFCASREGLAGAFEQFFGPGTRLTVL.

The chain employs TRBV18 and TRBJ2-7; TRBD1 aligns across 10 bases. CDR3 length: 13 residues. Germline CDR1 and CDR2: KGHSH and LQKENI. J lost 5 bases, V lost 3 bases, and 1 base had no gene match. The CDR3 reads CASSPGTGDEQYF. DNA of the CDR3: TGTGCCAGCTCACCTGGGACAGGGGACGAGCAGTACTTC.

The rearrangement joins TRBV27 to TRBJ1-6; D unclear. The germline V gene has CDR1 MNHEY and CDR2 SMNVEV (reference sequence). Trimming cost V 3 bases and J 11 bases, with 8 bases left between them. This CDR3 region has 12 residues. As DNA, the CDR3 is TGTGCCAGCAGTTTCCCCGGGACACCCCTCCACTTT. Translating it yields CASSFPGTPLHF.